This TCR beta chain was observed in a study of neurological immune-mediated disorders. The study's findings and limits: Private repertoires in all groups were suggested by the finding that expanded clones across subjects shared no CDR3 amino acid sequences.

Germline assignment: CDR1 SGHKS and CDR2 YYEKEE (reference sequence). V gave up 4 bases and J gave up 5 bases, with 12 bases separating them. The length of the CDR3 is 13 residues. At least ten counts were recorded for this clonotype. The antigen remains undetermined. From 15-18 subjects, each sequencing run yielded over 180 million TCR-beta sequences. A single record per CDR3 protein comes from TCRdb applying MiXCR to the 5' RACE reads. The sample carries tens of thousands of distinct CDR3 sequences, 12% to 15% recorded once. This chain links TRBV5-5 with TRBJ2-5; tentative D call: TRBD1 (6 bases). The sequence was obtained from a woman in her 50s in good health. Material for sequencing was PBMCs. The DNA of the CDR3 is TGTGCCAGCAGCCAAGGTGGACAGGAGACCCAGTACTTC. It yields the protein CASSQGGQETQYF. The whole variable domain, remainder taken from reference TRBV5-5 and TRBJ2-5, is DAGVTQSPTHLIKTRGQQVTLRCSPISGHKSVSWYQQVLGQGPQFIFQYYEKEERGRGNFPDRFSARQFPNYSSELNVNALLLGDSALYLCASSQGGQETQYFGPGTRLLVL.